The clone carrying this T cell receptor beta chain was picked up many times. Germline V CDR1 and CDR2: DFQATT, SNEGSKA (reference sequence). The V and J ends lost 6 bases and 6 bases respectively, with 23 bases between them. The CDR3 has 15 residues. The source of the sample is a study of T cells in Graves' hyperthyroidism and ophthalmopathy. As for the study in general: Staff took peripheral blood when the initial diagnosis was made, before any treatment began.

Amplification of TCR beta CDR3 regions was performed using RNA transcripts as template. With the HTBI primer set, the TCR CDR3 went through a first round of RT-PCR. MiXCR was run by TCRdb on the multiplex PCR reads, yielding one entry per CDR3 protein. The table has roughly 500,000 distinct CDR3 sequences, about 14% seen once. The sequence came from a young woman with Graves' hyperthyroidism that later progressed to Graves' ophthalmopathy. The V gene is TRBV20-1, the J gene TRBJ1-1; perhaps TRBD1 as D (6 bases). Sequencing used blood. The CDR3 DNA follows: TGCAGTGCCAGAACCGGCGGACAGTCGGACGCTGAAGCTTTCTTT. It encodes CSARTGGQSDAEAFF.